The source of this T cell receptor (beta chain) is a study of blood T cells in healthy people across ages. With regard to this clonotype: Its antigen is unidentified.

Study-wide results and limits: Per-million-T-cell TCR beta diversity fell roughly linearly with age.

The CDR3 covers 15 residues. Germline V CDR1 and CDR2: MNHNY, SVGAGI (reference sequence). Trimming cost V 4 bases and J 1 base; bases outside gene matches: 3. The use of a sample-barcoded 5' primer and a J-beta primer mix characterized a second PCR of about 7 to 12 cycles. A 12-random-nucleotide template-switch adaptor tagged each cDNA molecule. TCRdb recomputed calls from the 5' RACE reads with MiXCR, one row per CDR3 protein. The sample has over 600,000 distinct CDR3 sequences, under 25% seen once. This rearrangement joins TRBV6-6 to TRBJ2-7; 11 nucleotides match TRBD1. This clonotype was obtained from a man between 70 and 80 years old in good health. Material: blood. The CDR3 nucleotides are TGTGCCAGCAGTTCCGGACAGGGGGCTTCCTACGAGCAGTACTTC. Its translation: CASSSGQGASYEQYF.